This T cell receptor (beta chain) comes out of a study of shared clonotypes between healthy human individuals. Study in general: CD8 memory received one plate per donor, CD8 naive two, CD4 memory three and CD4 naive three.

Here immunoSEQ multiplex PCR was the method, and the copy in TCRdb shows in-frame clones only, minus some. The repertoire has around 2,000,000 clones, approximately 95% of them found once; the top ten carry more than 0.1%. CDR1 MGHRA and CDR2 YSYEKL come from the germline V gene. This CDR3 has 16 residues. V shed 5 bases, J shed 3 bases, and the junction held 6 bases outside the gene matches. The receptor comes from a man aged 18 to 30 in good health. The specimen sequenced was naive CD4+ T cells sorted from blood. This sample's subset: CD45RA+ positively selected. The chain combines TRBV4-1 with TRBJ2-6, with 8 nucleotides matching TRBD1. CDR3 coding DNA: TGCGCCAGCAGCTACGCAGGGGGCTATGGGGCCAACGTCCTGACTTTC. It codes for CASSYAGGYGANVLTF.